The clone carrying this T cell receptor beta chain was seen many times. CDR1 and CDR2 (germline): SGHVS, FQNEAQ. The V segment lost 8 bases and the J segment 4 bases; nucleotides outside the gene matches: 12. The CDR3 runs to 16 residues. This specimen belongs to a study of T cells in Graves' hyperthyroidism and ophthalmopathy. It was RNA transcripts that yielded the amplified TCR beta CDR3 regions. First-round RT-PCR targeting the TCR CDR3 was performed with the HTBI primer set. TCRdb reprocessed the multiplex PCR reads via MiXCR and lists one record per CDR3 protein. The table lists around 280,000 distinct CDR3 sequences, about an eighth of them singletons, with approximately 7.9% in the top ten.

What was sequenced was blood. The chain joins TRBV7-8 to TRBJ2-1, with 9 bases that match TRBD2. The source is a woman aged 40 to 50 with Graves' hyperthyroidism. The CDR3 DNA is TGTGCCAGCTCCCTTTACAGCGGGAGGTCTTACAATGAGCAGTTCTTC. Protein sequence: CASSLYSGRSYNEQFF.